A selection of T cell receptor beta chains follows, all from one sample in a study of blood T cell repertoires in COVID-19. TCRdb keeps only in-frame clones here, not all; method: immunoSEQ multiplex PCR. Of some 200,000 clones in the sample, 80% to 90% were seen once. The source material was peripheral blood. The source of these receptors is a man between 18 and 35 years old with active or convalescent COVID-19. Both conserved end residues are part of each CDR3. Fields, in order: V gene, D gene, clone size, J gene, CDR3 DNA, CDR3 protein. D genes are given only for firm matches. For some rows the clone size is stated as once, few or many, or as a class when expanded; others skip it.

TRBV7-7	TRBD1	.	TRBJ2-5	TGTGCTAGCAGCCTAGGGGACAGGGGTCAAGAGACCCAGTACTTC	CASSLGDRGQETQYF
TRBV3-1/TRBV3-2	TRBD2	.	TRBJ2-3	TGTGCCAGCAGCCAAGAGACTAGCGGGGGGATCAGCACAGATACGCAGTATTTT	CASSQETSGGISTDTQYF
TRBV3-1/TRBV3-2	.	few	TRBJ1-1	TGTGCCAGCAGCCACACAAGGTGGTCCCAGGGGAACACTGAAGCTTTCTTT	CASSHTRWSQGNTEAFF
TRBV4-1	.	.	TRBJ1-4	TGCGCCAGCAGCCGTGGGGCCGGTGAAAAACTGTTTTTT	CASSRGAGEKLFF
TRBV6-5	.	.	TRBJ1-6	TGTGCCAGCAGTTCCAGGACAGAATATAATTCACCCCTCCACTTT	CASSSRTEYNSPLHF
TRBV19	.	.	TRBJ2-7	TGTGCCAGTAGTATGGCTAGCCTGTTCTACGAGCAGTACTTC	CASSMASLFYEQYF
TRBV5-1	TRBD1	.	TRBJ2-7	TGCGCCAGCAGCTTGGGGACAGGGACGGAGTACTTC	CASSLGTGTEYF
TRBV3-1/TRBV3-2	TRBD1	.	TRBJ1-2	TGTGCCAGCAGCCTCCACTTGACAGGGATCGTGAGCTACACCTTC	CASSLHLTGIVSYTF
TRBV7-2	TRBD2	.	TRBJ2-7	TGTGCCAGCAGAACGGGACTAGTTCACTACGAGCAGTACTTC	CASRTGLVHYEQYF
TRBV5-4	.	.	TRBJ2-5	TGTGCCAGCAGCCGGGACTGGCCCCAAGAGACCCAGTACTTC	CASSRDWPQETQYF
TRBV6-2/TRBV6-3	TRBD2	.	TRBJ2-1	TGTGCCAGCAGTAGACTAGCGGACCTCTACAATGAGCAGTTCTTC	CASSRLADLYNEQFF
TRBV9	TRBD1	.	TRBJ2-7	TGTGCCAGCAGCGCTGGGACAGGGGGCTACGAGCAGTACTTC	CASSAGTGGYEQYF
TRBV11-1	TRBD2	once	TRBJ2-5	TGTGCCAGCAGTTTCCGACTAGCCGATTCGGAGACCCAGTACTTC	CASSFRLADSETQYF
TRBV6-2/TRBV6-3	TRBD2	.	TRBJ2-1	TGTGCCAGCAGTTACACTCCTAGACCCGGACTAGCGGGACAGGGCCACAATGAGCAGTTCTTC	CASSYTPRPGLAGQGHNEQFF
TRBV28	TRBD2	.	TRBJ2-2	TGTGCCAGCAGCTCCGGGACTACGAACACCGGGGAGCTGTTTTTT	CASSSGTTNTGELFF
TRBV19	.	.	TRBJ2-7	TGTGCCAGTAGTAGGGGAGGCAGACAAGCCTACGAGCAGTACTTC	CASSRGGRQAYEQYF
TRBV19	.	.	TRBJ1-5	TGTGCCACCCAGGTATTGGGGGGGCATCAGCCCCAGCATTTT	CATQVLGGHQPQHF
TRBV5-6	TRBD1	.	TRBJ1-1	TGTGCCAGCAGCTTCACGACAGGGGTGTCGGCTGAAGCTTTCTTT	CASSFTTGVSAEAFF